The rows below give T cell receptor beta chains drawn from one sample of a study of T cell responses to AZD1222 COVID-19 vaccine. Assay: immunoSEQ multiplex PCR; the TCRdb copy retains only in-frame clones and omits some. The sample has some 100,000 clones; over 75% are singletons. This specimen was peripheral blood, taken on day 0 of AZD1222 vaccination. The receptors were sampled from an adult in good health. Each CDR3 is given with its conserved first and last residue. The D gene is left open where the match is weak. Not all rows give a size; the values are once, few, many and, for expanded clones, a class.

d_gene	v_gene	j_gene	abundance	CDR3nt	CDR3aa
.	TRBV11-2	TRBJ1-2	.	TGTGCCAGCAGCTCGGGACACACTAACTATGGCTACACCTTC	CASSSGHTNYGYTF
TRBD1	TRBV14	TRBJ2-5	.	TGTGCCAGCAGCAACGACAGGGTTGGGACCCAGTACTTC	CASSNDRVGTQYF
TRBD2	TRBV6-5	TRBJ2-1	.	TGTGCCAGCATTTCCCCGGGACTAGCGGGAGCTGAGCAGTTCTTC	CASISPGLAGAEQFF
TRBD2	TRBV15	TRBJ2-5	.	TGTGCCACCAGCAGAGCACTAGCGGAAGAGACCCAGTACTTC	CATSRALAEETQYF
TRBD1	TRBV5-4	TRBJ1-2	.	TGTGCCAGCAGACGGACAGGGGGCGCTGACTATGGCTACACCTTC	CASRRTGGADYGYTF
TRBD1	TRBV27	TRBJ1-2	few	TGTGCCAGCAGTGGGGGACAGGACTATGGCTACACCTTC	CASSGGQDYGYTF
.	TRBV30	TRBJ1-2	.	TGTGCCTGGAGTGACAGGGACTATGGCTACACCTTC	CAWSDRDYGYTF
.	TRBV9	TRBJ2-3	.	TGTGCCAGCAGCGCAGGGGGGGGGCCCCCAGATACGCAGTATTTT	CASSAGGGPPDTQYF
TRBD1	TRBV28	TRBJ1-1	.	TGTGCCAGCAGTCCCTCGACAGGGGATTTGGGTGAAGCTTTCTTT	CASSPSTGDLGEAFF
.	TRBV16	TRBJ1-2	.	TGTGCCAGCAGGCATCTATGGGATGGCTACACCTTC	CASRHLWDGYTF
.	TRBV5-6	TRBJ2-5	.	TGTGCCAGCAGCTTGGAGTGGGAGACCCAGTACTTC	CASSLEWETQYF
.	TRBV18	TRBJ2-1	.	TGTGCCAGCTCACCTGACGGTAGCTCCTACAATGAGCAGTTCTTC	CASSPDGSSYNEQFF
.	TRBV6-5	TRBJ1-6	few	TGTGCCAGCAGACCCGGACAGAATTCACCCCTCCACTTT	CASRPGQNSPLHF
TRBD1	TRBV11-3	TRBJ2-7	.	TGTGCCAGCAGCCCCCCGGACAGGTTATACGAGCAGTACTTC	CASSPPDRLYEQYF
.	TRBV11-2	TRBJ1-1	.	TGTGCCAGCAGCTTAGATGGGAGACACACGGGGGCTTTCTTT	CASSLDGRHTGAFF
.	TRBV4-3	TRBJ1-2	few	TGCGCCAGCAGCCAAGGGCTTGGGGGCAGGGAGAACTATGGCTACACCTTC	CASSQGLGGRENYGYTF
.	TRBV5-1	TRBJ2-5	.	TGCGCCAGCAGCTTGGATACTAGCATCAACAAAGAGACCCAGTACTTC	CASSLDTSINKETQYF
TRBD2	TRBV5-1	TRBJ2-1	.	TGCGCCAGCAGCTTGGAAGCGGGGGGGCCAGGGCAGTTCTTC	CASSLEAGGPGQFF
.	TRBV25-1	TRBJ2-1	.	TGTGCCAGCAGTGAATATGGGCCAGGGGTAAGAAATGAGCAGTTCTTC	CASSEYGPGVRNEQFF
.	TRBV7-9	TRBJ1-5	.	TGTGCCAGCAGCTTAGCTGGGGGCGCGGGACAGCCCCAGCATTTT	CASSLAGGAGQPQHF
TRBD2	TRBV9	TRBJ2-5	.	TGTGCCAGCAGTTCCGGGGGGAGGCAAGAGACCCAGTACTTC	CASSSGGRQETQYF
.	TRBV29-1	TRBJ1-5	.	TGCAGCGTTGCGGACGGCGGCAATCAGCCCCAGCATTTT	CSVADGGNQPQHF
TRBD1	TRBV6-5	TRBJ1-5	few	TGTGCCGGCGAGGGGGCCTATAGCAATCAGCCCCAGCATTTT	CAGEGAYSNQPQHF
TRBD1	TRBV4-2	TRBJ1-5	.	TGTGCCAGCACCTCGACAGGGGACCTTAATCAGCCCCAGCATTTT	CASTSTGDLNQPQHF
TRBD2	TRBV29-1	TRBJ2-1	.	TGCAGCGCGACTAGCGGGGGGGGTTCCTACAATGAGCAGTTCTTC	CSATSGGGSYNEQFF
TRBD2	TRBV24-1	TRBJ2-1	.	TGTGCCACCAGCGCGCCCCAGCGGGGGGCCGGGAATGAGCAGTTCTTC	CATSAPQRGAGNEQFF
.	TRBV5-1	TRBJ2-7	few	TGCGCCAGCAGCTTAACCGGACTGATAACCTACGAGCAGTACTTC	CASSLTGLITYEQYF
TRBD1	TRBV23-1	TRBJ2-1	.	TGCGCCAGCAGTCAATCGGGACAGAACAATGAGCAGTTCTTC	CASSQSGQNNEQFF
.	TRBV6-2/TRBV6-3	TRBJ1-2	.	TGTGCCAGCAGTTACTCGTCTGGCCACTATGGCTACACCTTC	CASSYSSGHYGYTF
.	TRBV5-1	TRBJ1-3	few	TGCGCCAGCAGCGAAGGAGGTCGTTACAGGGACGTCGGAAACACCATATATTTT	CASSEGGRYRDVGNTIYF
TRBD1	TRBV7-3	TRBJ1-2	.	TGTGCCAGCAGCTCAGGACAGGGGCGGCATGGCTACACCTTC	CASSSGQGRHGYTF